This T cell receptor (beta chain) is drawn from a study of early T cells in non-severe SARS-CoV-2 infection listed by TCRdb under 2021. Looking at the study overall: Bulk RNA from unsorted whole blood was used for TCR sequencing, so alpha and beta chains could not be paired. Broader findings and caveats from the paper: VDJdb matching was skewed toward anti-spike CD8 responses, so virus-specific expansions were likely underestimated and private and CD4 specificities were missed.

The library was made by 5' RACE. The sequencing machine was a NextSeq 500. The TCR library protocol attached unique molecular identifiers to individual cDNA molecules to correct for sequencing error and PCR bias. Both TCR alpha and beta chains were sequenced, and tight co-correlation was observed between alpha and beta sequence abundances in each sample. The authors' pipeline ran thus. Decombinator V4 was used to annotate TCR sequences for V gene, J gene and CDR3. Expanded TCRs were defined as changing significantly between any two time points under a Poisson model with p below 0.0001. TCR abundances were normalised to the total number of TCRs sequenced per sample and expressed as counts per million. TRAV1-2 paired with TRAJ12, TRAJ20 or TRAJ33 defined MAIT TCRs, while TRAV10 paired with TRAJ18 defined iNKT TCRs. VDJdb, accessed 1 November 2021, was searched for CMV, EBV and SARS-CoV-2 annotated TCRs, excluding TCRs annotated for multiple antigens. The public reads were quality trimmed at Q25 with fastp and then assembled into clones with MiXCR by TCRdb, keeping productive beta chains. Every CDR3 protein is listed once, alongside the most common genes and DNA of its rows. The V and J calls reflect TCRdb's pipeline rather than the authors' work. The sample contains 65,000 to 95,000 distinct CDR3 sequences, more than 10% of them found a single time. The ten most abundant clones make up 15% of the sample.

From its cysteine to its phenylalanine, the CDR3 spans 14 amino acids. The DNA shown is the 42-base CDR3, in frame from base 1. The trim is 0 bases for V and 6 bases for J, with a gap of 9 bases between the germline ends. The germline V gene yields SGHAT for CDR1 and FQNNGV for CDR2. This clonotype was counted once. Its antigen remains undetermined. Within one base of it there is no much larger clone, and no base qualities were kept. One read alone provides weak support. The study was a case-control design nested within a healthcare worker cohort in London, UK, with weekly nasopharyngeal swab PCR tests and blood sampling. Between 23 and 31 March 2020, the week of the UK lockdown, healthcare workers were enrolled and then followed up weekly for as long as 16 weeks.

The source material was whole blood, sampled at baseline. This chain joins TRBV11-2 to TRBJ1-5; no D gene call is confident. The TCR sequence derives from an adult who was a healthcare worker with PCR-confirmed SARS-CoV-2 infection or an uninfected control (not recorded which). The donor label of this sample is uncertain. The CDR3 amino acid sequence is: CASSLDGAGQPQHF. The DNA sequence reads TGTGCCAGCAGCTTAGACGGAGCAGGTCAGCCCCAGCATTTT.